This paragraph covers one TCR beta chain sequence. These data come from a study of blood T cell repertoires in COVID-19. The protocol was immunoSEQ multiplex PCR, while the TCRdb copy is restricted to in-frame clones and leaves out a portion. The sample has 60,000 to 70,000 clones; roughly 88% are singletons. The length of the CDR3 is 16 residues. V lost 0 bases, J lost 0 bases, and 10 bases lay in between. Germline V gene sequence: CDR1 SGDLS, CDR2 YYNGEE. J is TRBJ1-3 and V is TRBV9; perhaps TRBD1 as D (5 bases). The specimen sequenced was peripheral blood. This clonotype was obtained from an older woman with COVID-19, enrolled during active disease. CDR3 coding DNA: TGTGCCAGCAGCGTAGTCAGGGAACTCTCTGGAAACACCATATATTTT. Amino acid sequence: CASSVVRELSGNTIYF.